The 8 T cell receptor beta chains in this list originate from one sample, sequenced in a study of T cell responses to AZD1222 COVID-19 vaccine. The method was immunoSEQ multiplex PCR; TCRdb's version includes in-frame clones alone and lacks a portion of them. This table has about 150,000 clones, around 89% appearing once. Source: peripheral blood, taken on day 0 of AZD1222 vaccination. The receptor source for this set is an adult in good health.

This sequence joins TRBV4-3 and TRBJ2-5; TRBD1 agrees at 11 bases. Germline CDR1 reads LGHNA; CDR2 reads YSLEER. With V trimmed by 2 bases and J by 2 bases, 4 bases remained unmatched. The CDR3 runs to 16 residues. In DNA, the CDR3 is TGCGCCAGCAGCCAAATTGGACAGGGGGCTCAAGAGACCCAGTACTTC. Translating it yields CASSQIGQGAQETQYF.

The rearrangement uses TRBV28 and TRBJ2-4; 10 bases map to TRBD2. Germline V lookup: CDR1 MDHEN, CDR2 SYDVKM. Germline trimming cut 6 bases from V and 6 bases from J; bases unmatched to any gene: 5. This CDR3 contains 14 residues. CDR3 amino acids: CASRGLASANIQYF. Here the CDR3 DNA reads TGTGCCAGCAGGGGACTAGCGAGTGCAAACATTCAGTACTTC.

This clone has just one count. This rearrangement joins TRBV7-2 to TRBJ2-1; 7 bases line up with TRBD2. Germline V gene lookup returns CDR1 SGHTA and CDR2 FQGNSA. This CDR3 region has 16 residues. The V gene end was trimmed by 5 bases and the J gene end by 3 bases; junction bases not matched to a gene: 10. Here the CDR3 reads CASSLSSGVLYNEQFF. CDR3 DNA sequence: TGTGCCAGCAGCCTATCCAGCGGGGTGCTCTACAATGAGCAGTTCTTC.

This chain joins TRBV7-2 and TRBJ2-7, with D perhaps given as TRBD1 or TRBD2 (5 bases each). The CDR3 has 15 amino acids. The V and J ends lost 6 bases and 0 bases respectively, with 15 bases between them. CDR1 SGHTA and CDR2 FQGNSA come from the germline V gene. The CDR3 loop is CASRPPAGTSYEQYF. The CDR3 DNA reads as TGTGCCAGCAGGCCACCGGCAGGGACCTCCTACGAGCAGTACTTC. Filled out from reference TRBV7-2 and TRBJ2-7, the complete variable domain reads GAGVSQSPSNKVTEKGKDVELRCDPISGHTALYWYRQSLGQGLEFLIYFQGNSAPDKSGLPSDRFSAERTGGSVSTLTIQRTQQEDSAVYLCASRPPAGTSYEQYFGPGTRLTVT.

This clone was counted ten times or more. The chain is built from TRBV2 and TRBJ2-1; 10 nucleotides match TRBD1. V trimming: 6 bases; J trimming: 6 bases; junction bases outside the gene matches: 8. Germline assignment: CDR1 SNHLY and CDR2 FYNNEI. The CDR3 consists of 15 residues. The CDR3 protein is CASRDSGTGVNEQFF. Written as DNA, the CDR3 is TGTGCCAGCAGAGATTCCGGGACAGGGGTCAATGAGCAGTTCTTC.

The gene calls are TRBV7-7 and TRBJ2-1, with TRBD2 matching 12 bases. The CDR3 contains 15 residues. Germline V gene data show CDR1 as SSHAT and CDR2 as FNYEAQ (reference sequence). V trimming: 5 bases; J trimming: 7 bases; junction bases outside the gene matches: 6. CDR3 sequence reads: CASSQGLAGMNEQFF. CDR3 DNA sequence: TGTGCCAGCAGCCAAGGACTAGCGGGGATGAATGAGCAGTTCTTC.

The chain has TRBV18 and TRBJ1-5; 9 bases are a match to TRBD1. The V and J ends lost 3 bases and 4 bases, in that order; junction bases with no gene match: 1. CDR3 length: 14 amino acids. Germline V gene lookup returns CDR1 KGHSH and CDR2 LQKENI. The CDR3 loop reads CASSPGTGNQPQHF. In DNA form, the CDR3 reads TGTGCCAGCTCACCCGGGACAGGGAATCAGCCCCAGCATTTT. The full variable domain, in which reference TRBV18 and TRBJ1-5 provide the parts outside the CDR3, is NAGVMQNPRHLVRRRGQEARLRCSPMKGHSHVYWYRQLPEEGLKFMVYLQKENIIDESGMPKERFSAEFPKEGPSILRIQQVVRGDSAAYFCASSPGTGNQPQHFGDGTRLSIL.

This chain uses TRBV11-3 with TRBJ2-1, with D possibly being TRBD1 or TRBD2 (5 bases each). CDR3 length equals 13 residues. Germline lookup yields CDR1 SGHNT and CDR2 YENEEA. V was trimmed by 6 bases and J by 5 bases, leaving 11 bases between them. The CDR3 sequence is CASSPGTDNEQFF. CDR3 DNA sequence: TGTGCCAGCAGTCCCGGGACGGACAATGAGCAGTTCTTC.